This T cell receptor (beta chain) appears in the sequencing data of a study of response to subunit inactivated influenza vaccine. The study, taken as a whole, reports: That few new T cells are recruited by each seasonal influenza vaccination was the authors' suggestion.

From the RT-PCR reads, TCRdb called clonotypes with MiXCR, one entry per CDR3 protein. The data show 500,000 to 600,000 distinct CDR3 sequences, with around 15% seen just once and 11% held by the top ten. This clonotype was picked up a small number of times. Its antigen remains unknown. This sequence was found in a man in his forties or fifties who received an inactivated influenza vaccine. The sequencing used PBMCs from blood, collected roughly 12 days after vaccination.

This CDR3 is CASRAGQPNEKLFF. For the CDR3, the DNA is TGTGCCAGCAGGGCGGGACAGCCTAATGAAAAACTGTTTTTT. The chain couples TRBV2 to TRBJ1-4, with 7 bases that match TRBD1. CDR3 length equals 14 residues. The ends lost 6 bases at V and 3 bases at J; junction bases unmatched: 4. In germline, CDR1 is SNHLY, CDR2 FYNNEI.